Listed here are 11 T cell receptor beta chains from one sample, sequenced in a study of T cells expressing NK-cell markers. TCRdb reprocessed the 5' RACE reads, keeping one entry per CDR3 protein, no DNA. The listing contains about 550,000 distinct CDR3 sequences. What was sequenced was blood T cells: a sorted CD56 or NKG2C T cell subset, CD4+ or CD8+ T cells, or bulk PBMC T cells (not recorded which). The receptors originated from a man younger than 35 in good health.

The rearrangement joins TRBV20-1 to TRBJ2-5; as DNA is missing, the TRBD1 call by TCRdb cannot be tested. The CDR3 runs to 12 residues. From germline, CDR1 is DFQATT and CDR2 SNEGSKA (reference sequence). The CDR3 is CSAGAEGGTQYF.

V gene TRBV11-2 combines with J gene TRBJ2-5; lacking DNA, the TRBD2 call made by TCRdb goes unchecked. The CDR3 extends over 15 amino acids. The germline V gene has CDR1 SGHAT and CDR2 FQNNGV. CDR3 region: CASSTRLAGLGTQYF.

The gene calls are TRBV20-1 and TRBJ2-1; TCRdb designates TRBD2, a call that cannot be tested without DNA. This CDR3 comprises 15 residues. CDR1 and CDR2 (germline): DFQATT, SNEGSKA (reference sequence). This CDR3 is CSARKASGRAIEQFF.

The chain joins TRBV5-1 to TRBJ2-1. The CDR3 consists of 14 residues. Germline V gene data show CDR1 as SGHRS and CDR2 as YFSETQ. The CDR3 here is CASSLNPVVNEQFF.

The chain employs TRBV20-1 and TRBJ2-4. Per germline, CDR1 DFQATT and CDR2 SNEGSKA (reference sequence). This CDR3 is built from 12 residues. The CDR3 region is CSARTPRNIQYF.

The chain has TRBV12-3 or TRBV12-4 and TRBJ2-1; as DNA is missing, the TRBD1 call by TCRdb cannot be tested. This CDR3 is built from 13 residues. The CDR3 loop is CASSSGQHNEQFF.

The V and J genes are TRBV13 and TRBJ2-5; as DNA is missing, the TRBD2 call by TCRdb cannot be tested. The CDR3 totals 13 residues. Germline assignment: CDR1 PRHDT and CDR2 FYEKMQ (reference sequence). The CDR3 protein is CASSPGLGETQYF.

The chain recombines TRBV6-2 or TRBV6-3 with TRBJ2-2; checking the TCRdb D call of TRBD1 is not possible without DNA. CDR3 length: 16 amino acids. Per the germline V gene, CDR1 is MNHEY and CDR2 is SVGEGT. The CDR3 loop is CASIPGWSRNTGELFF.

V and J are TRBV12-3 or TRBV12-4 and TRBJ1-4. The CDR3 length is 13 residues. The CDR3 here is CASSLLTGEKLFF.

The chain has TRBV7-2 and TRBJ2-1; TCRdb proposes TRBD2, but this gene call is untestable without DNA. CDR1 SGHTA and CDR2 FQGNSA come from the germline V gene. The CDR3 is 14 amino acids. The CDR3 spells CASSQNAGGYEQFF.

The chain combines TRBV28 with TRBJ1-2; TCRdb outputs TRBD1, but without DNA this stays unchecked. Germline values: CDR1 MDHEN, CDR2 SYDVKM. The CDR3 sequence is 13 residues long. This chain's CDR3 is CAATGAPSYGYTF.